This TCR beta chain comes out of a study of PD-1 blockade in classical Hodgkin lymphoma. All the patients suffered relapse after autologous stem cell transplantation, and brentuximab vedotin exposure differed. Researchers report purifying CD4+ T cells from thawed PBMCs by magnetic negative selection. Patients showed best responses of complete response, partial response or progressive disease. The method was immunoSEQ multiplex PCR; TCRdb's version includes in-frame clones alone and lacks a portion of them. The sample holds tens of thousands of clones, around 90% seen once. Sequencing used CD4+ T cells from blood, obtained at baseline. This clonotype originated in a human donor with classical Hodgkin lymphoma.

The CDR3 region is CASTPGQGNQAIGGEQFF. The CDR3 DNA follows: TGTGCCAGTACCCCGGGACAGGGAAACCAAGCCATTGGGGGTGAGCAGTTCTTC. V usage is TRBV19 and J usage is TRBJ2-1; 9 bases fit TRBD1. V lost 7 bases to trimming and J lost 9 bases; unmatched junction nucleotides: 22. This CDR3 has 18 amino acids. Germline V gives CDR1 LNHDA, CDR2 SQIVND (reference sequence). The entire variable domain, with the rest obtained from reference TRBV19 and TRBJ2-1, is as follows: DGGITQSPKYLFRKEGQNVTLSCEQNLNHDAMYWYRQDPGQGLRLIYYSQIVNDFQKGDIAEGYSVSREKKESFPLTVTSAQKNPTAFYLCASTPGQGNQAIGGEQFFGPGTRLTVL.